The 25 T cell receptor beta chains presented below share a single source sample, sequenced in a study of tumour-infiltrating T cells in Burkitt lymphoma. TCRdb keeps only in-frame clones here, not all; method: immunoSEQ multiplex PCR. Of over a thousand clones listed, roughly 99% were seen once; the top ten hold about 1.3%. Sequencing used tumor tissue. Source of these receptors: a human donor with Burkitt lymphoma.

The gene calls are TRBV18 and TRBJ2-3; D is uncertain. Trimming shortened V by 6 bases and J by 0 bases, and 13 bases separated the two germline ends. The germline V gene encodes CDR1 KGHSH and CDR2 LQKENI. CDR3 length: 15 amino acids. CDR3 sequence: CASSSQETSTDTQYF. The DNA for the CDR3 is TGTGCCAGCTCGAGCCAGGAAACAAGCACAGATACGCAGTATTTT.

V is TRBV4-2 and J is TRBJ2-1; TRBD1 aligns across 7 bases. The CDR3 loop spans 17 amino acids. The germline V gene encodes CDR1 LGHNA and CDR2 YNFKEQ. The ends lost 4 bases at V and 1 base at J; junction bases unmatched: 10. CDR3 in amino acids: CASSRSLGQRSYNEQFF. Written as DNA, the CDR3 is TGTGCCAGCAGCCGGTCGTTGGGACAGCGTTCCTACAATGAGCAGTTCTTC.

This chain connects TRBV9 to TRBJ2-6; 8 nucleotides align to TRBD1. V gave up 3 bases and J gave up 2 bases; unmatched junction bases: 10. The CDR3 runs 18 residues. From germline, CDR1 is SGDLS and CDR2 YYNGEE. The chain's CDR3 is CASSEVRQGFTGANVLTF. CDR3 nucleotides: TGTGCCAGCAGCGAGGTTAGACAGGGGTTCACTGGGGCCAACGTCCTGACTTTC.

J is TRBJ2-3 and V is TRBV19; D uncertain. The CDR3 is 13 amino acids. V was shortened by 1 base and J by 2 bases, with 4 bases between the two germline ends. Germline CDR1 and CDR2: LNHDA and SQIVND (reference sequence). The CDR3 DNA reads TGTGCCAGTAGTATAGTCCACACAGATACGCAGTATTTT. It specifies CASSIVHTDTQYF.

This chain links TRBV2 with TRBJ2-1; 7 bases align to TRBD2. This CDR3 is 16 amino acids long. Per germline, CDR1 SNHLY and CDR2 FYNNEI. V was pared by 8 bases and J by 2 bases, with 12 bases of the junction left unmatched. The CDR3 DNA sequence: TGTGCCAGCGGGGTAATTTCGGGAGGACCCTACAATGAGCAGTTCTTC. Translation gives CASGVISGGPYNEQFF. Together with reference TRBV2 and TRBJ2-1, the CDR3 gives the full variable domain: EPEVTQTPSHQVTQMGQEVILRCVPISNHLYFYWYRQILGQKVEFLVSFYNNEISEKSEIFDDQFSVERPDGSNFTLKIRSTKLEDSAMYFCASGVISGGPYNEQFFGPGTRLTVL.

V usage is TRBV5-1 and J usage is TRBJ2-5; no definite D call. The ends were cut back, 5 bases at V and 2 bases at J, with 13 bases in the middle. In germline, CDR1 is SGHRS, CDR2 YFSETQ. This CDR3 spans 14 amino acids. CDR3 amino acids: CASRIGLGQETQYF. Here the CDR3 DNA reads TGCGCCAGCAGGATTGGCCTAGGGCAAGAGACCCAGTACTTC.

This sequence joins TRBV30 and TRBJ2-7; a possible D gene is TRBD2 (5 bases). This CDR3 region has 14 residues. Germline CDR1 and CDR2: GTSNPN and SVGIG (reference sequence). V lost 3 bases and J lost 2, with 14 bases in between. CDR3 residues: CAWRAAGMTYEQYF. The DNA of the CDR3 is TGTGCCTGGAGAGCGGCAGGAATGACCTACGAGCAGTACTTC.

The CDR3 here is CASSLDLTEAFF. The CDR3 region has the DNA TGCGCCAGCAGCTTAGACCTAACTGAAGCTTTCTTT. This chain links TRBV5-1 with TRBJ1-1; D is ambiguous. Germline CDR1 SGHRS, CDR2 YFSETQ. CDR3 length: 12 amino acids. With 2 bases removed from V and 5 bases from J, the gap between germline ends came to 7 bases.

This clone turned up a few times. The rearrangement uses TRBV6-6 and TRBJ1-1; D is ambiguous. Trimming took off 0 bases at V and 7 bases at J, with 12 bases between the two ends. The CDR3 runs to 14 residues. Germline V gene lookup returns CDR1 MNHNY and CDR2 SVGAGI (reference sequence). DNA of the CDR3: TGTGCCAGCAGTTACTCTGCCGTAGGTGGTGAAGCTTTCTTT. Amino acids: CASSYSAVGGEAFF.

This clone was observed a single time. V and J are TRBV7-9 and TRBJ1-1, with a possible D match to TRBD1 (5 bases). CDR1 is SEHNR, CDR2 FQNEAQ, per germline (reference sequence). Trimming left V 0 bases short and J 7 bases short, with 9 bases between. CDR3 size: 13 residues. The CDR3 protein is CASSLAQGVEAFF. In DNA form, the CDR3 reads TGTGCCAGCAGCTTAGCCCAGGGTGTTGAAGCTTTCTTT. Filled out from reference TRBV7-9 and TRBJ1-1, the complete variable domain reads DTGVSQNPRHKITKRGQNVTFRCDPISEHNRLYWYRQTLGQGPEFLTYFQNEAQLEKSRLLSDRFSAERPKGSFSTLEIQRTEQGDSAMYLCASSLAQGVEAFFGQGTRLTVV.

The chain carries TRBV9 and TRBJ1-6; no definite D call. This CDR3 is built from 12 residues. V lost 3 bases to trimming and J lost 12 bases, with 10 bases between them. Germline V gene data show CDR1 as SGDLS and CDR2 as YYNGEE. In DNA form, the CDR3 reads TGTGCCAGCAGCGCTTTCCGGGGACCCCTCCACTTT. This translates into CASSAFRGPLHF.

This rearrangement joins TRBV7-2 to TRBJ1-1; TRBD1 might be the D (5 bases). The V gene lost 1 base and the J gene lost 3 bases, with 6 bases spanning the gap. In germline, CDR1 is SGHTA, CDR2 FQGNSA. The length of the CDR3 is 13 residues. CDR3 sequence: CASSLVGDTEAFF. In nucleotides, the CDR3 is TGTGCCAGCAGCTTAGTAGGGGACACTGAAGCTTTCTTT. Combining the CDR3 with reference TRBV7-2 and TRBJ1-1 gives the whole variable domain GAGVSQSPSNKVTEKGKDVELRCDPISGHTALYWYRQSLGQGLEFLIYFQGNSAPDKSGLPSDRFSAERTGGSVSTLTIQRTQQEDSAVYLCASSLVGDTEAFFGQGTRLTVV.

The chain couples TRBV7-3 to TRBJ2-1; 14 bases fit TRBD2. The CDR3 is 15 residues long. Trimming at V came to 5 bases and at J to 6 bases, leaving 3 bases not matched to a gene. The germline V gene has CDR1 SGHTA and CDR2 FQGTGA. The CDR3 region is CASSKTSGRVNEQFF. In DNA form, the CDR3 reads TGTGCCAGCAGCAAGACTAGCGGGAGGGTCAATGAGCAGTTCTTC.

V and J are TRBV4-1 and TRBJ1-1, with a possible D match to TRBD1 (6 bases). CDR3 size: 14 residues. V lost 4 bases to trimming and J lost 4 bases, with 13 bases between them. CDR1 and CDR2 from the germline V gene are MGHRA and YSYEKL. The CDR3 region has the DNA TGCGCCAGCAGCCCCGATACAGGGAGCACTGAAGCTTTCTTT. This codes for CASSPDTGSTEAFF.

J is TRBJ2-5 and V is TRBV7-6, with 7 bases fitting TRBD1. The CDR3 has 14 amino acids. CDR1 and CDR2 (germline): SGHVS, FNYEAQ. Trimming removed 4 bases from V and 7 bases from J; junction bases left unmatched: 9. The CDR3 bases are TGTGCCAGCAGCTCCCCCGGACAGGTCGGGACCCAGTACTTC. This codes for CASSSPGQVGTQYF.

This clone was detected once. The rearrangement uses TRBV28 and TRBJ2-3, with 9 positions matching TRBD2. In germline, CDR1 is MDHEN, CDR2 SYDVKM. V was clipped by 1 base and J by 6 bases; unmatched bases: 5. The CDR3 is 15 amino acids. The CDR3 bases are TGTGCCAGCAGTTTATTCGGCGGGAGGGTTGATACGCAGTATTTT. This translates into CASSLFGGRVDTQYF.

This chain joins TRBV5-4 and TRBJ2-3; tentative D call: TRBD2 (5 bases). The CDR3 contains 15 residues. V lost 1 base, J lost 0 bases, and 9 bases lay in between. Germline loops: CDR1 SGHNT, CDR2 YYREEE (reference sequence). The CDR3 region has the DNA TGTGCCAGCAGCTTGAGCGGTACTAGCACAGATACGCAGTATTTT. It specifies CASSLSGTSTDTQYF.

This sequence joins TRBV4-1 and TRBJ1-5, with 7 bases identical to TRBD1. Germline-derived CDR1 and CDR2 are MGHRA and YSYEKL. The CDR3 is 15 residues long. With V trimmed by 3 bases and J by 5 bases, 7 bases remained unmatched. The CDR3 DNA follows: TGCGCCAGCAGCCAGGTTGACAGGGTTCATCAGCCCCAGCATTTT. Amino acid sequence: CASSQVDRVHQPQHF.

This clone was found once. The chain employs TRBV19 and TRBJ1-4, with a weak D call TRBD1 (6 bases). Trimming shortened V by 6 bases and J by 8 bases, and 10 bases separated the two germline ends. CDR3 length: 12 residues. The germline gives CDR1 LNHDA, CDR2 SQIVND (reference sequence). DNA for the CDR3: TGTGCCAGTAGCCGACAGGCCGAAAAACTGTTTTTT. This translates into CASSRQAEKLFF.

This chain connects TRBV6-6 to TRBJ2-7; no clear D. The CDR3 is 13 residues long. From germline, CDR1 is MNHNY and CDR2 SVGAGI (reference sequence). V lost 6 bases to trimming and J lost 0 bases, with 9 bases between them. CDR3 bases: TGTGCCAGCAGCTCACGGTACTCCTACGAGCAGTACTTC. Its translation is CASSSRYSYEQYF.

The genes are TRBV7-3 and TRBJ2-3, with TRBD2 identical over 12 bases. There are 16 residues in the CDR3. Germline CDR1 SGHTA, CDR2 FQGTGA. The V and J ends lost 4 bases and 3 bases, in that order; junction bases with no gene match: 5. The CDR3 nucleotides read TGTGCCAGCAGCTCCCGGACTAGCGGGATGACAGATACGCAGTATTTT. Translating gives CASSSRTSGMTDTQYF.

V is TRBV25-1 and J is TRBJ2-7; a possible D gene is TRBD2 (6 bases). The CDR3 is 12 residues long. Germline assignment: CDR1 MGHDK and CDR2 SYGVNS. V lost 7 bases and J 5 bases, leaving 12 bases between the germline ends. CDR3 sequence (DNA): TGTGCCAGCACGGACGGGGGTAACGAGCAGTACTTC. Encoded protein: CASTDGGNEQYF.

The genes are TRBV5-6 and TRBJ1-2, with D hard to call. Trimming took off 0 bases at V and 6 bases at J, with 3 bases between the two ends. This CDR3 comprises 11 residues. Looked up from germline, CDR1 is SGHDT and CDR2 is YYEEEE. CDR3 sequence reads: CASSLDDGYTF. The CDR3 region has the DNA TGTGCCAGCAGCTTGGACGATGGCTACACCTTC.

This chain links TRBV15 with TRBJ2-7; 8 nucleotides match TRBD1. This CDR3 has 15 amino acids. J lost 3 bases, V lost 0 bases, and 4 bases had no gene match. CDR1 and CDR2 from the germline V gene are LNHNV and YYDKDF (reference sequence). The CDR3 protein is CATSRDGTGDYEQYF. As DNA, the CDR3 is TGTGCCACCAGCAGAGATGGGACAGGCGACTACGAGCAGTACTTC.

V usage is TRBV29-1 and J usage is TRBJ2-2, with a tentative D call TRBD1 (5 bases). The CDR3 loop spans 16 amino acids. The V end lost 3 bases, the J end lost 3 bases, and 17 bases lay between the germline ends. The germline V gene has CDR1 SQVTM and CDR2 ANQGSEA. The chain's CDR3 is CSVELDSASYTGELFF. Here the CDR3 DNA reads TGCAGCGTTGAGTTAGACAGTGCCTCTTACACCGGGGAGCTGTTTTTT.